This entry lists 20 T cell receptor beta chains sequenced from one sample in a study of blood T cells in healthy people across ages. The authors ran a second PCR of 7 to 11 cycles using a sample-barcoded 5' primer and a J-beta primer mix. MiXCR was run by TCRdb on the 5' RACE reads, yielding one entry per CDR3 protein. The sample consists of approximately 850,000 distinct CDR3 sequences, nearly 60% of them appearing once. Material: blood. The receptors derive from a man aged 25-45 years in good health.

CDR3: CASSTGTSINEQFF. The CDR3 bases are TGTGCCAGCAGCACCGGGACTAGCATCAATGAGCAGTTCTTC. The chain combines TRBV11-2 with TRBJ2-1; 9 positions agree with TRBD2. CDR1 SGHAT and CDR2 FQNNGV come from the germline V gene. V gave up 5 bases and J gave up 6 bases; unmatched junction bases: 5. The CDR3 runs to 14 residues.

This chain links TRBV10-1 with TRBJ2-1; D may be TRBD2 (6 bases). This CDR3 comprises 15 residues. Germline assignment: CDR1 WNHNN and CDR2 SYGVQD (reference sequence). Trimming cost V 4 bases and J 8 bases, with 18 bases left between them. The CDR3, as DNA: TGCGCCAGCAGTGTACTGACTGGAGGGCTGGATGAGCAGTTCTTC. Its protein product is CASSVLTGGLDEQFF.

This clonotype was seen a few times. V and J are TRBV29-1 and TRBJ2-1, with D perhaps TRBD1 or TRBD2 (5 bases each). Germline-derived CDR1 and CDR2 are SQVTM and ANQGSEA. There are 13 residues in the CDR3. Trimming removed 7 bases at V and 4 bases at J, with 14 bases between. The CDR3 loop is CSGGLAEYNEQFF. CDR3 coding DNA: TGCAGCGGGGGGTTAGCTGAGTACAATGAGCAGTTCTTC.

The chain links TRBV5-1 to TRBJ2-1, with D maybe TRBD1 (6 bases). Per germline, CDR1 SGHRS and CDR2 YFSETQ. The V end was cut by 0 bases, the J end by 6 bases, with 10 bases between. The CDR3 runs to 14 residues. This chain's CDR3 is CASSLEAGVNEQFF. Written as DNA, the CDR3 is TGCGCCAGCAGCTTGGAGGCAGGGGTCAATGAGCAGTTCTTC.

The gene calls are TRBV19 and TRBJ2-3, with a possible D match to TRBD1 (6 bases). The CDR3 loop spans 14 amino acids. Germline CDR1 and CDR2: LNHDA and SQIVND (reference sequence). The V gene lost 9 bases and the J gene lost 0 bases, with 13 bases spanning the gap. As DNA, the CDR3 is TGTGCCAGCGGGACATCCTCTAGCACAGATACGCAGTATTTT. This codes for CASGTSSSTDTQYF.

This clonotype showed up just once. The V and J genes are TRBV28 and TRBJ2-3, with D uncertain. Trimming removed 5 bases from V and 7 bases from J, with 10 bases in between. Per germline, CDR1 MDHEN and CDR2 SYDVKM. The CDR3 consists of 12 residues. CDR3 in DNA: TGTGCCAGCAGTCTGACGGAACATACGCAGTATTTT. It codes for CASSLTEHTQYF.

The V call is TRBV20-1, the J call TRBJ1-2, with a possible D match to TRBD1 (5 bases). The ends were cut back, 4 bases at V and 4 bases at J, with 22 bases in the middle. Germline loops: CDR1 DFQATT, CDR2 SNEGSKA (reference sequence). The CDR3 has 16 amino acids. CDR3 sequence: CSATSQDSSLFYGYTF. In DNA form, the CDR3 reads TGCAGTGCTACATCCCAAGACAGCTCCCTATTCTATGGCTACACCTTC.

V usage is TRBV7-9 and J usage is TRBJ1-5; D is unclear. CDR1 and CDR2 from the germline V gene are SEHNR and FQNEAQ (reference sequence). The CDR3 is 12 amino acids. V lost 1 base and J lost 10, with 8 bases in between. CDR3 sequence: CASSLDIAPQHF. CDR3 nucleotides: TGTGCCAGCAGCTTAGACATTGCCCCCCAGCATTTT.

In this sample, this clonotype turned up a few times. The rearrangement joins TRBV5-1 to TRBJ1-1; D might be TRBD1 (5 bases). Germline V CDR1 and CDR2: SGHRS, YFSETQ. V was trimmed by 6 bases and J by 1 base, leaving 13 bases between them. This CDR3 is 14 amino acids long. CDR3 DNA: TGCGCCAGCATGGTTCAGGGAGCGAACACTGAAGCTTTCTTT. As protein: CASMVQGANTEAFF.

The table lists this clonotype with a few counts. The CDR3 DNA is TGTGCCACCAGCAGAGACAGAGGCGACTATGGCTACACCTTC. Amino acids: CATSRDRGDYGYTF. The chain recombines TRBV15 with TRBJ1-2, with D unclear. This CDR3 is 14 amino acids long. Trimming pared 0 bases from V and 3 bases from J, leaving 8 bases between. Per the germline V gene, CDR1 is LNHNV and CDR2 is YYDKDF (reference sequence). Full variable domain (rest looked up from reference TRBV15 and TRBJ1-2): DAMVIQNPRYQVTQFGKPVTLSCSQTLNHNVMYWYQQKSSQAPKLLFHYYDKDFNNEADTPDNFQSRRPNTSFCFLDIRSPGLGDTAMYLCATSRDRGDYGYTFGSGTRLTVV.

The chain carries TRBV25-1 and TRBJ2-1; 10 bases are a match to TRBD2. The germline CDR1 and CDR2 sequences are MGHDK and SYGVNS. The V segment lost 5 bases and the J segment 1 base; nucleotides outside the gene matches: 14. The CDR3 is 19 amino acids. This CDR3 is CASSSQPRASGGSYNEQFF. The DNA of the CDR3 is TGTGCCAGCAGTTCCCAGCCCCGGGCTAGCGGGGGTTCCTACAATGAGCAGTTCTTC.

The gene calls are TRBV20-1 and TRBJ2-7, with TRBD1 matching over 10 bases. Germline values: CDR1 DFQATT, CDR2 SNEGSKA (reference sequence). CDR3 length: 14 amino acids. The ends lost 5 bases at V and 2 bases at J; junction bases unmatched: 6. This chain's CDR3 is CSASSGTGAYEQYF. CDR3 bases: TGCAGTGCTTCATCCGGGACAGGGGCCTACGAGCAGTACTTC.

The sample holds a few counts of this clonotype. The rearrangement links TRBV27 to TRBJ2-3, with D perhaps given as TRBD1 or TRBD2 (6 bases each). The V and J ends lost 5 bases and 2 bases respectively, with 20 bases between them. Germline values: CDR1 MNHEY, CDR2 SMNVEV (reference sequence). This CDR3 region has 17 residues. This CDR3 reads CASSRRRRGRSTDTQYF. Here the CDR3 DNA reads TGTGCCAGCAGTCGCCGTCGGAGGGGGAGGTCCACAGATACGCAGTATTTT.

This clonotype was seen only a few times. The chain has TRBV10-3 and TRBJ2-7, with 7 bases fitting TRBD1. V lost 4 bases to trimming and J lost 0 bases; unmatched junction nucleotides: 3. This CDR3 has 14 amino acids. Per germline, CDR1 ENHRY and CDR2 SYGVKD. The CDR3 loop reads CAISAGTDSYEQYF. The CDR3 DNA reads TGTGCCATCAGTGCAGGGACAGACTCCTACGAGCAGTACTTC.

The rearrangement uses TRBV5-1 and TRBJ2-7; TRBD1 matches at 7 bases. The V gene end was trimmed by 0 bases and the J gene end by 12 bases; junction bases not matched to a gene: 6. The CDR3 is 12 amino acids. Per germline, CDR1 SGHRS and CDR2 YFSETQ. For the CDR3, the DNA is TGCGCCAGCAGCTTGGAGGGACAGTCGGGGTACTTC. Its protein is CASSLEGQSGYF.

The chain is built from TRBV29-1 and TRBJ1-2, with TRBD1 matching 7 bases. The germline CDR1 and CDR2 sequences are SQVTM and ANQGSEA. V trimming: 7 bases; J trimming: 2 bases; junction bases outside the gene matches: 7. This CDR3 has 13 residues. In DNA, the CDR3 is TGCAGCGCAGCTGAGGGACAGAACTATGGCTACACCTTC. Translation gives CSAAEGQNYGYTF.

The chain carries TRBV18 and TRBJ1-4; D might be TRBD1 (5 bases). The CDR3 has 16 residues. Germline V lookup: CDR1 KGHSH, CDR2 LQKENI. V was clipped by 0 bases and J by 8 bases, with 16 bases between them. CDR3 in amino acids: CASSPPNIQGGEKLFF. The CDR3 DNA is TGTGCCAGCTCACCACCGAATATCCAGGGCGGCGAAAAACTGTTTTTT.

V and J are TRBV30 and TRBJ2-7; 7 bases line up with TRBD2. With V trimmed by 5 bases and J by 8 bases, 9 bases remained unmatched. The germline gives CDR1 GTSNPN, CDR2 SVGIG (reference sequence). The CDR3 has 12 amino acids. CDR3 residues: CAWEMAREKQYF. The CDR3 DNA is TGTGCCTGGGAAATGGCGCGGGAGAAGCAGTACTTC.

The chain employs TRBV9 and TRBJ2-1; 14 nucleotides match TRBD2. This CDR3 has 21 amino acids. The V gene end was trimmed by 3 bases and the J gene end by 0 bases; junction bases not matched to a gene: 14. Germline V gives CDR1 SGDLS, CDR2 YYNGEE. As DNA, the CDR3 is TGTGCCAGCAGCGCCCGACTAGCGGGGGGGTCTCGTCGTAGCTCCTACAATGAGCAGTTCTTC. It specifies CASSARLAGGSRRSSYNEQFF. The complete variable domain, with remaining parts taken from reference TRBV9 and TRBJ2-1, reads DSGVTQTPKHLITATGQRVTLRCSPRSGDLSVYWYQQSLDQGLQFLIQYYNGEERAKGNILERFSAQQFPDLHSELNLSSLELGDSALYFCASSARLAGGSRRSSYNEQFFGPGTRLTVL.

The J gene is TRBJ2-7, the V gene TRBV7-9; 7 nucleotides line up with TRBD1. The junction had 7 bases not matched to a gene; V was cut back by 5 bases and J by 0 bases. The CDR3 covers 15 residues. CDR1 is SEHNR and CDR2 is FQNEAQ in the germline V gene (reference sequence). CDR3 protein: CASSVGTAPSYEQYF. Written as DNA, the CDR3 is TGTGCCAGCAGCGTAGGGACAGCCCCCTCCTACGAGCAGTACTTC.